The T cell receptor (beta chain) described here comes from a study of prognosis after radiotherapy for stage I lung cancer. This CDR3 has 14 amino acids. By two-round multiplex PCR, the TCR beta CDR3 was amplified from genomic DNA. With primers specific to each TRBV and TRBJ gene, the first-round PCR was performed. TCRdb fed the multiplex PCR reads into MiXCR, producing one record per CDR3 protein. The repertoire consists of 38,000 or so distinct CDR3 sequences, with approximately 25% occurring once and the leading ten covering less than 30%. For this clonotype: At one of its ends the junction is not consistent with the germline gene, which may arise from a read error.

The material sequenced was PBMCs, taken before or after stereotactic body radiation therapy (not recorded which). The J gene is TRBJ1-6, the V gene TRBV12-3 or TRBV12-4; TRBD1 agrees at 7 bases. The source of this sequence is a donor aged 50 or older with non-small cell lung cancer. The CDR3: CSSRSGTALTPLHF. The DNA for the CDR3 is TGTTCCAGCAGGTCCGGGACAGCTCTGACACCCCTCCACTTT.